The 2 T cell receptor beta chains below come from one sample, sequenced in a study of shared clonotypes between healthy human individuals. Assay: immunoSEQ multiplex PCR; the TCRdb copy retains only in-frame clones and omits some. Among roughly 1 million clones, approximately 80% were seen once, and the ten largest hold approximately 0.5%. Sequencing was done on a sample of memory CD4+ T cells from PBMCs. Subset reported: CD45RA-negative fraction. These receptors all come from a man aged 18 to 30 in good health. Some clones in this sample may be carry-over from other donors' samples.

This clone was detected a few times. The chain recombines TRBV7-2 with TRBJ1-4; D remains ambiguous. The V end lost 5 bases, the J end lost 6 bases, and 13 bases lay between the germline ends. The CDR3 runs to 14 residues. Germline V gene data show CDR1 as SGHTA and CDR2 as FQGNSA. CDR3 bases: TGTGCCAGCAGCGCCGGAGGGAGCGATGAAAAACTGTTTTTT. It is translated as CASSAGGSDEKLFF. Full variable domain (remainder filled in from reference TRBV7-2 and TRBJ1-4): GAGVSQSPSNKVTEKGKDVELRCDPISGHTALYWYRQSLGQGLEFLIYFQGNSAPDKSGLPSDRFSAERTGGSVSTLTIQRTQQEDSAVYLCASSAGGSDEKLFFGSGTQLSVL.

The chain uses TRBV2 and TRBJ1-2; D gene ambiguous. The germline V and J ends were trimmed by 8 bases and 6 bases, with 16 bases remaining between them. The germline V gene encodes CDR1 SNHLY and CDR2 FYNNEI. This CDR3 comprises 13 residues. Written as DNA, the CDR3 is TGTGCCAGCGAGTCAGGCCTTGGGGATGGCTACACCTTC. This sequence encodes CASESGLGDGYTF.